This TCR beta chain was recorded in a study of cytomegalovirus exposure and HLA in healthy donors. Trimming left V 1 base short and J 5 bases short, with 22 bases between. The CDR3 consists of 18 residues. The germline CDR1 and CDR2 sequences are SGHTA and FQGNSA. General observations from the study: In an earlier analysis, about 87% or about 30%: the productive usage of most TCR beta V segments. Among the most significant clusters, several appeared linked to common viral pathogens in a later analysis. Associated with HLA alleles at 0.05 false discovery rate in a later analysis were 17,000 or so TCR beta sequences.

A remark on this clone: Its antigen is not identified.

PCR involved 60 Vbeta and 13 Jbeta primers. Data came from immunoSEQ multiplex PCR; TCRdb stores just in-frame clones and leaves some out. There are about 140,000 clones in the sample; 70% to 80% occur only once, and roughly 2.3% lies in the top ten. Input material: PBMCs. The chain is built from TRBV7-2 and TRBJ2-3, with a possible D match to TRBD2 (6 bases). The receptor's source is a man aged 30-40 years in good health and CMV-seronegative. This chain's CDR3 is CASSLDGGGPQLGDTQYF. The CDR3 region has the DNA TGTGCCAGCAGCTTAGATGGGGGAGGCCCCCAATTAGGAGATACGCAGTATTTT.